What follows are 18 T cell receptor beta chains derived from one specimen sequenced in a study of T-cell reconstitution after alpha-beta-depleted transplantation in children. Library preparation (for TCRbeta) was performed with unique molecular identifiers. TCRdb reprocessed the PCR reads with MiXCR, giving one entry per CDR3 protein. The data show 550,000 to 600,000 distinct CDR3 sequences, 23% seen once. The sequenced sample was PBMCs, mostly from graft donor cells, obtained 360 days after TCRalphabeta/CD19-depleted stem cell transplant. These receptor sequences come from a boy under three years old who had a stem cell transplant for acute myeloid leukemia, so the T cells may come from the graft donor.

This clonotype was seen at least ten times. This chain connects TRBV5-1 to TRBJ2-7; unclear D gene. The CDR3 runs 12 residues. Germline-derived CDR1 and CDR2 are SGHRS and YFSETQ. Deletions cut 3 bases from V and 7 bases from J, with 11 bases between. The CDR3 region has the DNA TGCGCCAGCAGCTATGGTGACGGGGAGCAGTACTTC. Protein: CASSYGDGEQYF.

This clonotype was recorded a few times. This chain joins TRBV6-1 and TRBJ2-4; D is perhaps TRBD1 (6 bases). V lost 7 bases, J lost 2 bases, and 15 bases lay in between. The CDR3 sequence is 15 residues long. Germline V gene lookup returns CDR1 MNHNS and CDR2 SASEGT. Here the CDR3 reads CASTQTGSPKNIQYF. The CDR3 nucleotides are TGTGCCAGCACTCAGACAGGCAGCCCCAAAAACATTCAGTACTTC.

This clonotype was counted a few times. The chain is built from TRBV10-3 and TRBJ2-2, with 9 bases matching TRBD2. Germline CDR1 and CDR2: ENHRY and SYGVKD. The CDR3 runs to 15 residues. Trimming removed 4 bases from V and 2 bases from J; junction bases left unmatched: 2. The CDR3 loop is CAISGTSANTGELFF. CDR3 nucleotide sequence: TGTGCCATCAGTGGGACTAGCGCCAACACCGGGGAGCTGTTTTTT.

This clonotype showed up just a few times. The CDR3 DNA reads TGTGCCAGCAATATCGACCCGGGATCCTACGAGCAGTACGTC. Its translation is CASNIDPGSYEQYV. The V gene is TRBV6-1, the J gene TRBJ2-7, with D tentatively TRBD2 (5 bases). Germline V gene lookup returns CDR1 MNHNS and CDR2 SASEGT. The CDR3 length is 14 residues. V lost 7 bases and J 1 base, leaving 14 bases between the germline ends.

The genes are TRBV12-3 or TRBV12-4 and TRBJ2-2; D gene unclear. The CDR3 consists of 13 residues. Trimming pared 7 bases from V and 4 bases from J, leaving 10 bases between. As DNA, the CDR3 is TGTGCCAGCACCCTCGACCCCACCGGGGAGCTGTTTTTT. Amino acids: CASTLDPTGELFF.

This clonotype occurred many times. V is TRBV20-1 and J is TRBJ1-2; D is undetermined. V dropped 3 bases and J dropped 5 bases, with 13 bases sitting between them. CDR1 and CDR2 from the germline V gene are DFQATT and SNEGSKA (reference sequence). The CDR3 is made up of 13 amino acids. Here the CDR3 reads CSASRGGDYGYTF. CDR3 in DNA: TGCAGTGCTAGTCGGGGTGGAGATTATGGCTACACCTTC.

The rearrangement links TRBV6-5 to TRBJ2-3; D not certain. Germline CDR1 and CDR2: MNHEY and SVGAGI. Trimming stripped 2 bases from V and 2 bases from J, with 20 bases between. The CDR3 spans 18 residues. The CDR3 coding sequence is TGTGCCAGCAGTTACATGGGGTTTGGGCAGGAACACACAGATACGCAGTATTTT. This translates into CASSYMGFGQEHTDTQYF.

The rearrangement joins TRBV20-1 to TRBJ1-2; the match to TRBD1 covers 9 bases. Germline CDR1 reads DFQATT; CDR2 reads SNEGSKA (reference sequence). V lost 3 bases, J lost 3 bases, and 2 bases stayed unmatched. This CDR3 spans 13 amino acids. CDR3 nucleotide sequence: TGCAGTGCTAGGGGACAGGGTTACTATGGCTACACCTTC. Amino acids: CSARGQGYYGYTF.

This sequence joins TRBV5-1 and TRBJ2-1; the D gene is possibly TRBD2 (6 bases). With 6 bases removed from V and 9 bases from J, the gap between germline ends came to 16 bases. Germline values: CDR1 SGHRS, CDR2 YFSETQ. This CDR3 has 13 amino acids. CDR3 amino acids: CASTGVIDSEQFF. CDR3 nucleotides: TGCGCCAGCACGGGGGTTATAGACAGTGAGCAGTTCTTC.

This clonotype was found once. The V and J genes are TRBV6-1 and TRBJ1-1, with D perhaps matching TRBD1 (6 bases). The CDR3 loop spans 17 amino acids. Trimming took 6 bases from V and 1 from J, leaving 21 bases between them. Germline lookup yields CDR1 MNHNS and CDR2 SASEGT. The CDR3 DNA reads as TGTGCCAGCAGCCCCGCCGGGGGGCGGGCCGCGAACACTGAAGCTTTCTTT. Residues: CASSPAGGRAANTEAFF.

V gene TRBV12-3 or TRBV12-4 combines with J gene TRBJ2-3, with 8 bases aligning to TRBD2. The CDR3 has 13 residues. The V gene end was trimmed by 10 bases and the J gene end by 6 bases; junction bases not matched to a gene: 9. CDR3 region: CAIGRGGQDTQYF. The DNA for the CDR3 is TGTGCCATCGGACGGGGGGGCCAGGATACGCAGTATTTT.

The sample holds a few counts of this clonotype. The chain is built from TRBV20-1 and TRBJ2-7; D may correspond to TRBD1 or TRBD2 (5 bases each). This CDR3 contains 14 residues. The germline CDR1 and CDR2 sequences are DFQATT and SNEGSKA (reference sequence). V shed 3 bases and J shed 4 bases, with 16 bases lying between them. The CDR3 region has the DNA TGCAGTGCTAGGGGACCGGACATCTATTACGAGCAGTACGTC. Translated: CSARGPDIYYEQYV.

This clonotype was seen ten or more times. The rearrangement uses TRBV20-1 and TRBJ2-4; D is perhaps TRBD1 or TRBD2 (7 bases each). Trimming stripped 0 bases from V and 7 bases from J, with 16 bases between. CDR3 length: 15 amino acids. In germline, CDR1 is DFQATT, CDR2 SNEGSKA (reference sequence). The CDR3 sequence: CSARDPGGASNIQYF. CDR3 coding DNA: TGCAGTGCTAGAGACCCAGGGGGGGCCTCGAACATTCAGTACTTC.

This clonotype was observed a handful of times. The CDR3 nucleotides are TGCAGTGCTCCCGGGACAGGGAGCTATGGCTACACCTTC. This codes for CSAPGTGSYGYTF. The rearrangement links TRBV20-1 to TRBJ1-2; 9 bases agree with TRBD1. The CDR3 covers 13 residues. Germline V lookup: CDR1 DFQATT, CDR2 SNEGSKA (reference sequence). V shed 5 bases, J shed 4 bases, and the junction held 5 bases outside the gene matches.

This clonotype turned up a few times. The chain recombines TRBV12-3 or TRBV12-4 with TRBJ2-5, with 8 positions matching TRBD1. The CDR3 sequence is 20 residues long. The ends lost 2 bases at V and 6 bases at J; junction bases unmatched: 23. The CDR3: CASSLLRGQGKLGLVQTQYF. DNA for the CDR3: TGTGCCAGCAGTTTACTCCGCGGACAGGGAAAACTGGGACTGGTGCAGACCCAGTACTTC.

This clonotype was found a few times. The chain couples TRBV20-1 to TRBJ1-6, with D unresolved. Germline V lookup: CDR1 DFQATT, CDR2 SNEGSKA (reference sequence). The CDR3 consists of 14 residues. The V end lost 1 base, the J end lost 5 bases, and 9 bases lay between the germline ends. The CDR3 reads CSARGNVDNSPLHF. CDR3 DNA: TGCAGTGCTAGAGGAAACGTCGATAATTCACCCCTCCACTTT.

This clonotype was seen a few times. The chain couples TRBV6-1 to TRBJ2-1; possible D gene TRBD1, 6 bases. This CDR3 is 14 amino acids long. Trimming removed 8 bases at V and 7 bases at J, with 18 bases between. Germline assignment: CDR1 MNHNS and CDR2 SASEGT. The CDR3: CASYRTVPGNEQFF. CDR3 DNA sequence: TGTGCCAGCTACCGGACAGTTCCCGGGAATGAGCAGTTCTTC.

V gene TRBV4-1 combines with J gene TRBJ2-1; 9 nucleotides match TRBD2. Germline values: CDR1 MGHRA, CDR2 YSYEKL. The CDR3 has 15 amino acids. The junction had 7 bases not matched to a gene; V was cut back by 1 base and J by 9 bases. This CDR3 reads CASSQVAGAKGEQFF. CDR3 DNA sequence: TGCGCCAGCAGCCAAGTAGCGGGGGCAAAGGGTGAGCAGTTCTTC.